Sequencing of this T cell receptor beta chain was carried out in a study of a mutant IDH1 vaccine in newly diagnosed glioma. General study findings and limits: Seemingly, pseudoprogression had no relation to changes in the top peripheral T cell clonotypes.

Measured with immunoSEQ multiplex PCR; TCRdb has only the in-frame clones, and not every one. The data contain approximately 67,000 clones, about 83% of them singletons. A remark on this clone: What it binds is not known.

The J segment lost 5 bases and the V segment lost 7 bases, leaving 8 bases of the junction unmatched. The CDR3 has 13 residues. From germline, CDR1 is LNHDA and CDR2 SQIVND (reference sequence). Documented time point: baseline, week 1 (first vaccination visit). Specified treatment: pre-vaccination baseline after standard-of-care therapy. The chain uses TRBV19 and TRBJ2-7, with 7 bases lining up with TRBD1. The source of this sequence is a woman younger than 30 with glioma. Some clones in this sample may be carry-over from other donors' samples. Here the sequenced sample was peripheral blood mononuclear cells (PBMCs), taken from a glioma patient treated with radiotherapy, temozolomide or both. The CDR3 DNA reads as TGTGCCAGTACACAGGGGCCCTGGGACGAGCAGTACTTC. Translated, it gives CASTQGPWDEQYF.